This TCR beta chain was identified in a study of T cell changes during pregnancy in multiple sclerosis. In its sample, this clone was seen once. The V segment lost 7 bases and the J segment 8 bases; nucleotides outside the gene matches: 14. In germline, CDR1 is LNHDA, CDR2 SQIVND (reference sequence). CDR3 size: 16 residues. The method was immunoSEQ multiplex PCR; TCRdb's version includes in-frame clones alone and lacks a portion of them. The sample includes over 60,000 clones, 91% seen only once; the top ten take less than 0.85%. The sequence was collected from a female donor in good health, enrolled as a control in a pregnancy study. The sample consisted of peripheral blood, taken in the third trimester of pregnancy. The rearrangement uses TRBV19 and TRBJ1-4; 9 bases align to TRBD1. DNA of the CDR3: TGTGCCAGTACCGATAGGTTTCGGACAGGGGACGAAAAACTGTTTTTT. Translated, it gives CASTDRFRTGDEKLFF.